A single TCR beta chain is shown here with its context. The antigen it binds to is not known. The input lacks base qualities; no much larger clone sits a single base away. These data belong to a study of blood T cell repertoires in COVID-19 (dated by TCRdb to 2020 to 2022). In the study overall: Collaborator samples came from the United States, Italy and Spain and covered acute and convalescent phases of COVID-19. The material from the prospective study consisted of cDNA or gDNA derived from T cells, B-cell-depleted T cells, or PBMCs. Subjects who had been exposed to COVID-19, were actively infected with it, or had recovered from it provided the deeply sampled blood TCRbeta repertoires that made up the dataset. A freely available public database, intended as a resource for researchers studying the immune response to SARS-CoV-2, is where the repertoires were released. Samples were obtained from the ongoing ImmuneRACE study (first 160 participants) and from some 1,300 subjects provided by 6 global collaborators. A de-identified subject ID, COVID-19 status, age in years and sex were almost always included in the sample metadata. Where available, HLA class I and class II types were taken from metadata supplied by the sample provider and were not determined by assay-based typing. General study outcomes and caveats: How much clinical and demographic metadata was included differed by source and by participant, and the metadata was provided uncurated.

TCRbeta CDR3 regions were amplified from genomic DNA using the immunoSEQ Assay, a bias-controlled multiplex PCR. The study's processing was this. The number of nucleated cells in each sample was estimated by amplification of reference gene primers within the assay. To quantify the absolute abundance of each unique TCRbeta CDR3 rearrangement, sequence reads were collapsed and filtered. For each sample, productive Simpson clonality was calculated as the square root of Simpson's diversity index across productive rearrangements. TCRdb carries this immuneACCESS record with in-frame sequences only. Its versions omit some clonotypes, under half of them owing to an unresolved V gene in the studies checked, with the rest unexplained. V, J and clone size derive from that table, while D and trimming were established from the DNA sequence. The sample table holds some 200,000 clones, of which roughly nine tenths were seen once. The top ten constitute approximately 12% of the sample.

Samples from volunteer blood donors who had recovered from COVID-19 were contributed by a second Seattle source. Each collaborating institution followed its own protocols to collect whole blood in K2EDTA tubes. For TCRbeta analysis, collaborators shipped samples as frozen whole blood, isolated PBMCs, or DNA extracted from either of those sample types. This clonotype was obtained from a woman in her late teens or twenties who had recovered from COVID-19. Sample: peripheral blood.

The CDR3 reads CASSPEGTQYF. The nucleotide sequence reads TGTGCCAGCTCACCAGAGGGAACCCAGTACTTC. The chain links TRBV18 with TRBJ2-5; matching of 5 bases hints at TRBD2 as the D gene. The CDR3 sequence holds 11 residues, the cysteine and phenylalanine included. Only the CDR3 DNA stays, 33 bases, in frame from base 1. V is pared back by 2 bases and J by 8 bases, with 6 bases lying between the germline termini. CDR1 and CDR2, looked up from the germline V gene, are KGHSH and LQKENI. Beyond the CDR3, the reference TRBV18 and TRBJ2-5 genes provide the residues; the full variable domain reads: NAGVMQNPRHLVRRRGQEARLRCSPMKGHSHVYWYRQLPEEGLKFMVYLQKENIIDESGMPKERFSAEFPKEGPSILRIQQVVRGDSAAYFCASSPEGTQYFGPGTRLLVL.